This passage covers 17 T cell receptor beta chains from one sample sequenced in a study of cytomegalovirus exposure and HLA in healthy donors. Both 60 Vbeta primers and 13 Jbeta primers went into the PCR. Repertoires were generated with immunoSEQ multiplex PCR, while TCRdb's copy carries only in-frame clones and drops some. The table lists around 140,000 clones, about 79% of them singletons, with under 2% in the top ten. Sequenced material: PBMCs. The receptors shown here come from a female donor in good health and CMV-seropositive.

The rearrangement links TRBV30 to TRBJ1-6, with TRBD1 as a possible D gene (6 bases). The CDR3 is made up of 13 amino acids. Germline V gene sequence: CDR1 GTSNPN, CDR2 SVGIG (reference sequence). The V gene lost 3 bases and the J gene lost 14 bases, with 17 bases spanning the gap. The CDR3 protein is CAWRVGSTGSLHF. The CDR3 coding sequence is TGTGCCTGGAGAGTTGGTTCAACAGGGTCCCTCCACTTT.

The chain carries TRBV11-2 and TRBJ2-1; maybe TRBD1 (5 bases). Germline V lookup: CDR1 SGHAT, CDR2 FQNNGV. Trimming stripped 1 base from V and 6 bases from J, with 16 bases between. CDR3 length: 16 amino acids. In DNA form, the CDR3 reads TGTGCCAGCAGCTTAGTCACAGGACGTCCCACCAATGAGCAGTTCTTC. Residues: CASSLVTGRPTNEQFF.

This chain connects TRBV7-6 to TRBJ1-6; D not certain. Looked up from germline, CDR1 is SGHVS and CDR2 is FNYEAQ. CDR3 length equals 15 residues. V was clipped by 5 bases and J by 0 bases, with 8 bases between them. CDR3 sequence (DNA): TGTGCCAGCAGCCCTGAGGGCTCCTATAATTCACCCCTCCACTTT. Its translation: CASSPEGSYNSPLHF. Combining the CDR3 with reference TRBV7-6 and TRBJ1-6 gives the whole variable domain GAGVSQSPRYKVTKRGQDVALRCDPISGHVSLYWYRQALGQGPEFLTYFNYEAQQDKSGLPNDRFSAERPEGSISTLTIQRTEQRDSAMYRCASSPEGSYNSPLHFGNGTRLTVT.

V and J are TRBV21-1 and TRBJ1-5; the D segment call TRBD1 is taken from the table without a DNA check. TRBV21-1 represents a pseudogene. The CDR3 is 19 amino acids. The DNA for the CDR3 is TGTGCCAGCACCATAAGTCGGAGTACAGGGGATTTGGTTAGTCAGCCCCAGCATTTT. This sequence encodes CASTISRSTGDLVSQPQHF.

The V call is TRBV28, the J call TRBJ2-3, with D unclear. Per the germline V gene, CDR1 is MDHEN and CDR2 is SYDVKM. This CDR3 comprises 12 residues. Trimming removed 3 bases from V and 9 bases from J, with 10 bases in between. The CDR3 loop is CASSLAVSTQYF. The DNA for the CDR3 is TGTGCCAGCAGTTTGGCGGTTTCGACGCAGTATTTT.

V and J are TRBV13 and TRBJ1-1; maybe TRBD1 (5 bases). This CDR3 contains 12 residues. Germline CDR1 PRHDT, CDR2 FYEKMQ (reference sequence). V gave up 5 bases and J gave up 8 bases, with 12 bases separating them. The CDR3 DNA sequence: TGTGCCAGCAGCCATCGACAGCCCGAAGCTTTCTTT. This codes for CASSHRQPEAFF. Combining the CDR3 with reference TRBV13 and TRBJ1-1 gives the whole variable domain AAGVIQSPRHLIKEKRETATLKCYPIPRHDTVYWYQQGPGQDPQFLISFYEKMQSDKGSIPDRFSAQQFSDYHSELNMSSLELGDSALYFCASSHRQPEAFFGQGTRLTVV.

Points on this clone: The junction differs from germline at one of its ends, possibly a read error. Other DNA sequences in this sample translate to the same CDR3. The chain recombines TRBV30 with TRBJ1-1; 7 bases are shared with TRBD1. Germline V gene sequence: CDR1 GTSNPN, CDR2 SVGIG (reference sequence). This CDR3 region has 14 residues. The CDR3 DNA is TGTGCCTGGAGTAGAGACAGGGTGAACACTGAAGCCTTCTTT. Protein sequence: CAWSRDRVNTEAFF. The full variable domain, completed using reference TRBV30 and TRBJ1-1, is SQTIHQWPATLVQPVGSPLSLECTVEGTSNPNLYWYRQAAGRGLQLLFYSVGIGQISSEVPQNLSASRPQDRQFILSSKKLLLSDSGFYLCAWSRDRVNTEAFFGQGTRLTVV.

This chain connects TRBV5-6 to TRBJ1-5; possibly TRBD1 for D (6 bases). With 4 bases removed from V and 7 bases from J, the gap between germline ends came to 12 bases. The V gene's germline CDR1 is SGHDT and CDR2 YYEEEE. This CDR3 is built from 13 residues. The CDR3 is CASSAQGTQPQHF. For the CDR3, the DNA is TGTGCCAGCAGCGCCCAGGGGACACAGCCCCAGCATTTT.

The rearrangement links TRBV7-2 to TRBJ1-1, with D hard to call. V gave up 3 bases and J gave up 2 bases, with 4 bases separating them. The CDR3 has 12 residues. CDR1 and CDR2 (germline): SGHTA, FQGNSA. The CDR3 bases are TGTGCCAGCAGCTTCTTTAACACTGAAGCTTTCTTT. Residues: CASSFFNTEAFF.

V and J are TRBV5-8 and TRBJ2-1; TRBD1 matches at 10 bases. Germline V gene lookup returns CDR1 SGHTS and CDR2 YDEGEE. Trimming cost V 4 bases and J 7 bases; bases outside gene matches: 8. The CDR3 loop spans 15 amino acids. The CDR3 here is CASSPGTGEGNEQFF. As DNA, the CDR3 is TGTGCCAGCAGCCCCGGGACAGGGGAAGGAAATGAGCAGTTCTTC.

The chain employs TRBV6-6 and TRBJ2-5; 8 nucleotides agree with TRBD1. The junction had 8 bases not matched to a gene; V was cut back by 6 bases and J by 2 bases. In germline, CDR1 is MNHNY, CDR2 SVGAGI (reference sequence). The CDR3 has 15 residues. CDR3 loop: CASRSGTGYQETQYF. The CDR3 DNA sequence: TGTGCCAGCAGGTCCGGGACAGGCTATCAAGAGACCCAGTACTTC.

This clone was detected a few times. This chain connects TRBV27 to TRBJ2-1; 14 bases are a match to TRBD2. The V and J ends lost 8 bases and 3 bases, in that order; junction bases with no gene match: 9. CDR3 size: 17 residues. The germline CDR1 and CDR2 sequences are MNHEY and SMNVEV (reference sequence). In DNA, the CDR3 is TGTGCCAGCCGAGAGGGACTAGCGGGAGATAGCTACAATGAGCAGTTCTTC. Translating it yields CASREGLAGDSYNEQFF.

This rearrangement joins TRBV7-7 to TRBJ2-2; D remains ambiguous. The CDR3 consists of 15 residues. Germline V gene sequence: CDR1 SSHAT, CDR2 FNYEAQ (reference sequence). V shed 1 base and J shed 2 bases, with 8 bases lying between them. The CDR3 region has the DNA TGTGCCAGCAGCTTAGGAGGCTATAACACCGGGGAGCTGTTTTTT. Translation gives CASSLGGYNTGELFF.

This sequence joins TRBV19 and TRBJ2-5, with D possibly being TRBD2 (6 bases). CDR3 length: 16 amino acids. V was shortened by 5 bases and J by 4 bases, with 20 bases between the two germline ends. The germline CDR1 and CDR2 sequences are LNHDA and SQIVND (reference sequence). CDR3 in amino acids: CASSPGGVSRGETQYF. As DNA, the CDR3 is TGTGCCAGTAGTCCCGGAGGGGTTTCTAGGGGAGAGACCCAGTACTTC.

This CDR3 reads CASSFRPGKYYQPQHF. The CDR3, as DNA: TGTGCCAGCAGTTTTCGGCCGGGAAAGTACTATCAGCCCCAGCATTTT. The rearrangement joins TRBV28 to TRBJ1-5; D unclear. Germline values: CDR1 MDHEN, CDR2 SYDVKM. V lost 3 bases, J lost 5 bases, and 17 bases lay in between. There are 16 residues in the CDR3.

There are a few counts of this clone. V and J are TRBV11-2 and TRBJ1-6; a possible D gene is TRBD1 (5 bases). The CDR3 sequence is 15 residues long. Germline CDR1 and CDR2: SGHAT and FQNNGV. Deletions cut 3 bases from V and 14 bases from J, with 20 bases between. The CDR3 coding sequence is TGTGCCAGCAGCTTTCAATCGCGGGGCGGTGGGGCCCTCCACTTT. Protein sequence: CASSFQSRGGGALHF.

This clone was detected a few times. The chain is built from TRBV19 and TRBJ1-5; no firm D call. This CDR3 comprises 13 residues. Germline loops: CDR1 LNHDA, CDR2 SQIVND (reference sequence). V lost 6 bases and J lost 5, with 11 bases in between. CDR3 coding DNA: TGTGCCAGTAGAGACACCTCTTATCAGCCCCAGCATTTT. This codes for CASRDTSYQPQHF.